This T cell receptor beta chain was profiled in a study of T-cell memory formation after mild COVID-19. Study-wide results and limits: The study found contracting CD4+ clones mainly in CM and EM and contracting CD8+ clones in EMRA. What remained unconfirmed was the SARS-CoV-2 specificity of second-wave clones peaking on day 37.

This clonotype was picked up a small number of times. Its specificity is unknown. TCRdb fed the 5' RACE reads into MiXCR, producing one record per CDR3 protein. Found here are roughly 450,000 distinct CDR3 sequences, 15% to 20% of them singletons; the top ten hold more than 9%. V lost 3 bases and J lost 0, with 8 bases in between. CDR3 length: 14 amino acids. Sequencing was performed on PBMCs or a T cell subset sorted from them (not recorded which). The chain joins TRBV12-3 or TRBV12-4 to TRBJ2-5; D not certain. The receptor was isolated from an adult woman who had mild COVID-19 (a few samples of this study predate the infection). Cell type and time point are not known. CDR3 region: CASSFLDYQETQYF. In DNA form, the CDR3 reads TGTGCCAGCAGTTTTTTAGATTACCAAGAGACCCAGTACTTC.